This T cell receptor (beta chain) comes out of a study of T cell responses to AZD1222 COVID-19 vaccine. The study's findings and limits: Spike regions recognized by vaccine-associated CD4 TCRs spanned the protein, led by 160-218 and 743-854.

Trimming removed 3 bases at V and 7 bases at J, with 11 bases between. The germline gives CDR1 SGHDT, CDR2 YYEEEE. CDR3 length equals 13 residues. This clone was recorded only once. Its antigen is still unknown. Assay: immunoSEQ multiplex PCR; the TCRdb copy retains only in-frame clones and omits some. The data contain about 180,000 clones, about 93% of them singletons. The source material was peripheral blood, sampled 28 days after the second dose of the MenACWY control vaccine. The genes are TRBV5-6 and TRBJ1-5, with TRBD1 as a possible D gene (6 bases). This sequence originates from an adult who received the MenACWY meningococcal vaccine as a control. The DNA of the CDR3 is TGTGCCAGCAGCTCAAACAGGGCACAGCCCCAGCATTTT. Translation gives CASSSNRAQPQHF.